Each of the 25 T cell receptor beta chains below was sequenced from the same sample in a study of CD8+ T cells in alopecia areata (dated by TCRdb to 2017 to 2018). The library was obtained by the immunoSEQ multiplex PCR assay. RNA was extracted from all samples and reverse transcribed into cDNA as template for TCR sequencing. Sourced from immuneACCESS, this table was stored by TCRdb with only in-frame sequences that have V and J called. A share of the clones is absent; for the studies checked, an unresolved V gene accounts for under half, and the remainder has no known explanation. Here the sample has about 98,000 clones; over 40% occur a single time. The ten largest clonotypes hold under 0.9% of the sample. The sample consisted of CD4+ T cells sorted from blood. These receptors were obtained from a human donor with alopecia areata.

V and J are TRBV2 and TRBJ1-1; D remains ambiguous. The CDR3 contains 13 residues. Trimming pared 5 bases from V and 2 bases from J, leaving 9 bases between. Germline CDR1 and CDR2: SNHLY and FYNNEI. CDR3 DNA: TGTGCCAGCAGTAGACTTATCAACACTGAAGCTTTCTTT. Residues: CASSRLINTEAFF.

This clone has just a few counts. The chain combines TRBV29-1 with TRBJ2-1, with 8 bases lining up with TRBD2. This CDR3 spans 13 amino acids. Germline V lookup: CDR1 SQVTM, CDR2 ANQGSEA. V shed 7 bases, J shed 6 bases, and the junction held 8 bases outside the gene matches. CDR3 coding DNA: TGCAGCGCCTCCCTAGCGGGTCGCAATGAGCAGTTCTTC. Amino acid sequence: CSASLAGRNEQFF.

DNA of the CDR3: TGTGCCTGGGTCCCCGCGGGAGCCAAAAACATTCAGTACTTC. Protein sequence: CAWVPAGAKNIQYF. The chain combines TRBV30 with TRBJ2-4; weak D call: TRBD2 (5 bases). V was cut by 5 bases and J by 0 bases, with 11 bases left in between. This CDR3 has 14 amino acids. Germline CDR1 reads GTSNPN; CDR2 reads SVGIG (reference sequence). Using reference TRBV30 and TRBJ2-4 for the parts outside the CDR3, the full variable domain is SQTIHQWPATLVQPVGSPLSLECTVEGTSNPNLYWYRQAAGRGLQLLFYSVGIGQISSEVPQNLSASRPQDRQFILSSKKLLLSDSGFYLCAWVPAGAKNIQYFGAGTRLSVL.

The rearrangement links TRBV19 to TRBJ2-2; D could derive from TRBD1 or TRBD2 (6 bases each). The germline V and J ends were trimmed by 6 bases and 5 bases, with 13 bases remaining between them. The CDR3 spans 14 residues. Germline CDR1 is LNHDA and CDR2 is SQIVND (reference sequence). CDR3 nucleotide sequence: TGTGCCAGTAGCTTTGGGGGGCCAACCGGGGAGCTGTTTTTT. Encoded protein: CASSFGGPTGELFF.

This chain links TRBV11-2 with TRBJ1-5; D remains unclear. The CDR3 is 16 residues long. The V and J ends lost 5 bases and 0 bases respectively, with 14 bases between them. CDR1 is SGHAT, CDR2 FQNNGV, per germline. The CDR3 spells CASSPRADNSNQPQHF. The CDR3, as DNA: TGTGCCAGCAGCCCCCGGGCGGATAATAGCAATCAGCCCCAGCATTTT.

This clone has just a few counts. The rearrangement links TRBV5-1 to TRBJ1-2; D possibly corresponds to TRBD1 (6 bases). Germline assignment: CDR1 SGHRS and CDR2 YFSETQ. The V end lost 4 bases, the J end lost 4 bases, and 14 bases lay between the germline ends. This CDR3 is 14 amino acids long. The chain's CDR3 is CASSIPGQFYGYTF. As DNA, the CDR3 is TGCGCCAGCAGCATACCGGGACAATTCTATGGCTACACCTTC.

The rearrangement uses TRBV6-5 and TRBJ2-3; no clear D gene. The V and J ends lost 7 bases and 1 base respectively, with 15 bases between them. Germline CDR1 reads MNHEY; CDR2 reads SVGAGI. The CDR3 is 15 amino acids. CDR3 sequence: CASTHKVGGTDTQYF. CDR3 nucleotides: TGTGCCAGCACCCACAAAGTTGGCGGCACAGATACGCAGTATTTT.

As to this clone: The same CDR3 arises from other DNA sequences in this sample as well. The rearrangement uses TRBV29-1 and TRBJ2-7; D may be TRBD1 (5 bases). The CDR3 runs 13 residues. Trimming took off 3 bases at V and 4 bases at J, with 13 bases between the two ends. Germline V gene lookup returns CDR1 SQVTM and CDR2 ANQGSEA. The chain's CDR3 is CSVEGQGLYEQYF. As DNA, the CDR3 is TGCAGCGTTGAGGGGCAGGGTCTATACGAGCAGTACTTC.

This clone turned up a few times. The chain employs TRBV5-1 and TRBJ2-3; D assignment may be TRBD1 or TRBD2 (5 bases each). The V gene's germline CDR1 is SGHRS and CDR2 YFSETQ. This CDR3 contains 14 residues. V was shortened by 4 bases and J by 2 bases, with 11 bases between the two germline ends. CDR3 coding DNA: TGCGCCAGCAGCGGTCAGGGAGACACAGATACGCAGTATTTT. Protein product: CASSGQGDTDTQYF.

Concerning this clone itself: Other DNA sequences within the sample encode an identical CDR3. The chain uses TRBV29-1 and TRBJ1-1; no reliable D call. The V end lost 4 bases, the J end lost 0 bases, and 9 bases lay between the germline ends. Germline V gene lookup returns CDR1 SQVTM and CDR2 ANQGSEA. The CDR3 sequence is 13 residues long. The chain's CDR3 is CSVVRRMNTEAFF. In DNA, the CDR3 is TGCAGCGTTGTGAGGAGAATGAACACTGAAGCTTTCTTT. The full variable domain, its missing parts supplied by reference TRBV29-1 and TRBJ1-1, is SAVISQKPSRDICQRGTSLTIQCQVDSQVTMMFWYRQQPGQSLTLIATANQGSEATYESGFVIDKFPISRPNLTFSTLTVSNMSPEDSSIYLCSVVRRMNTEAFFGQGTRLTVV.

This clone has more than one count but fewer than ten. The CDR3 sequence is CSVWTSGEQYF. The DNA of the CDR3 is TGCAGCGTTTGGACTAGCGGCGAGCAGTACTTC. The V gene is TRBV29-1, the J gene TRBJ2-7, with TRBD2 identical over 10 bases. V trimming: 5 bases; J trimming: 6 bases; junction bases outside the gene matches: 1. Per germline, CDR1 SQVTM and CDR2 ANQGSEA. The CDR3 has 11 amino acids.

On this clone itself: An end of the junction differs from the germline gene, which may be a read error. V gene TRBV29-1 combines with J gene TRBJ1-2; the D gene is possibly TRBD1 (6 bases). CDR1 is SQVTM, CDR2 ANQGSEA, per germline. The CDR3 sequence is 12 residues long. CDR3 in amino acids: CSVEKGEQGIFF. The CDR3, as DNA: TGCAGCGTTGAAAAGGGGGAACAGGGCATCTTCTTC.

This clone was observed a few times. The chain recombines TRBV29-1 with TRBJ2-1; weak D call: TRBD2 (5 bases). The V end lost 7 bases, the J end lost 8 bases, and 15 bases lay between the germline ends. Germline V gives CDR1 SQVTM, CDR2 ANQGSEA. This CDR3 contains 12 residues. CDR3 sequence: CSGEFQSHEQFF. CDR3 coding DNA: TGCAGCGGGGAGTTTCAGTCCCATGAGCAGTTCTTC.

This clone came up a few times. V gene TRBV29-1 combines with J gene TRBJ2-4, with a possible D match to TRBD2 (6 bases). The CDR3 consists of 13 residues. The V gene's germline CDR1 is SQVTM and CDR2 ANQGSEA. V was clipped by 7 bases and J by 3 bases, with 13 bases between them. Written as DNA, the CDR3 is TGCAGCGCCTCCCCTAGCGTCAAAAACATTCAGTACTTC. The encoded protein is CSASPSVKNIQYF.

J is TRBJ2-1 and V is TRBV11-2; D uncertain. The V end lost 5 bases, the J end lost 9 bases, and 17 bases lay between the germline ends. Germline V gene data show CDR1 as SGHAT and CDR2 as FQNNGV. CDR3 length equals 14 residues. Written as DNA, the CDR3 is TGTGCCAGCAGCCCCGGGCTCCCCCTCCGTGAGCAGTTCTTC. Residues: CASSPGLPLREQFF.

This clone turned up a few times. For the CDR3, the DNA is TGTGCCATCAGTGAGACTCCCTCCTACGAGCAGTACTTC. Protein product: CAISETPSYEQYF. The genes are TRBV10-3 and TRBJ2-7; no clear D. V gave up 2 bases and J gave up 0 bases, with 5 bases separating them. CDR1 and CDR2 (germline): ENHRY, SYGVKD. CDR3 length equals 13 residues.

The V call is TRBV28, the J call TRBJ2-7, with D possibly being TRBD2 (5 bases). The CDR3 has 13 residues. The germline V gene has CDR1 MDHEN and CDR2 SYDVKM. V was cut by 6 bases and J by 6 bases, with 15 bases left in between. DNA of the CDR3: TGTGCCAGCAGCCGTAAACTAGGGTTCGAGCAGTACTTC. It specifies CASSRKLGFEQYF.

The rearrangement links TRBV10-1 to TRBJ1-2, with a possible D match to TRBD1 (5 bases). The CDR3 has 13 amino acids. Germline CDR1 is WNHNN and CDR2 is SYGVQD (reference sequence). The V and J ends lost 4 bases and 4 bases respectively, with 10 bases between them. The DNA for the CDR3 is TGCGCCAGCAGTGGATCAGGGACCTATGGCTACACCTTC. The encoded protein is CASSGSGTYGYTF.

This clone has ten or more counts. The chain combines TRBV29-1 with TRBJ1-4; no firm D call. From germline, CDR1 is SQVTM and CDR2 ANQGSEA. Trimming removed 3 bases at V and 0 bases at J, with 8 bases between. The CDR3 covers 14 residues. In DNA form, the CDR3 reads TGCAGCGTTGAGGGGTCTGCAACTAATGAAAAACTGTTTTTT. Translation: CSVEGSATNEKLFF.

V usage is TRBV29-1 and J usage is TRBJ1-2; D is ambiguous. Germline V gene lookup returns CDR1 SQVTM and CDR2 ANQGSEA. CDR3 size: 10 residues. Trimming took 4 bases from V and 7 from J, leaving 7 bases between them. This CDR3 reads CSVVQTGYTF. The CDR3 DNA reads TGCAGCGTTGTCCAGACTGGCTACACCTTC. Full variable domain (remainder filled in from reference TRBV29-1 and TRBJ1-2): SAVISQKPSRDICQRGTSLTIQCQVDSQVTMMFWYRQQPGQSLTLIATANQGSEATYESGFVIDKFPISRPNLTFSTLTVSNMSPEDSSIYLCSVVQTGYTFGSGTRLTVV.

The rearrangement joins TRBV29-1 to TRBJ2-7; 10 nucleotides match TRBD2. V was clipped by 4 bases and J by 3 bases; unmatched bases: 0. Looked up from germline, CDR1 is SQVTM and CDR2 is ANQGSEA. The CDR3 spans 12 residues. CDR3 nucleotides: TGCAGCGTTGGGACTAGCGGCTACGAGCAGTACTTC. It translates to CSVGTSGYEQYF.

The J gene is TRBJ1-2, the V gene TRBV7-9; D gene uncertain. V gave up 5 bases and J gave up 8 bases, with 12 bases separating them. The CDR3 loop spans 12 amino acids. The germline V gene has CDR1 SEHNR and CDR2 FQNEAQ (reference sequence). The CDR3 reads CASSPPGSGYTF. The CDR3 bases are TGTGCCAGCAGCCCTCCCGGAAGCGGCTACACCTTC. The entire variable domain, with the rest obtained from reference TRBV7-9 and TRBJ1-2, is as follows: DTGVSQNPRHKITKRGQNVTFRCDPISEHNRLYWYRQTLGQGPEFLTYFQNEAQLEKSRLLSDRFSAERPKGSFSTLEIQRTEQGDSAMYLCASSPPGSGYTFGSGTRLTVV.

V gene TRBV29-1 combines with J gene TRBJ2-5; TRBD1 might be the D (5 bases). CDR1 and CDR2 (germline): SQVTM, ANQGSEA. Between the trimmed V and J ends, which lost 3 bases and 4 bases, there was a span of 12 bases. The CDR3 has 13 residues. The chain's CDR3 is CSVDLQGGETQYF. CDR3 sequence (DNA): TGCAGCGTTGATCTGCAGGGCGGAGAGACCCAGTACTTC.

This clone was counted a few times. The rearrangement joins TRBV28 to TRBJ2-1; 12 bases map to TRBD2. With V trimmed by 6 bases and J by 0 bases, 18 bases remained unmatched. Germline assignment: CDR1 MDHEN and CDR2 SYDVKM. This CDR3 has 21 amino acids. CDR3 loop: CASSQPTGLAGFLSSYNEQFF. The CDR3 nucleotides read TGTGCCAGCAGCCAACCGACCGGACTAGCGGGGTTTTTGAGCTCCTACAATGAGCAGTTCTTC.

This clone was seen only a few times. V gene TRBV28 combines with J gene TRBJ1-5, with 7 bases fitting TRBD1. The CDR3 is 16 amino acids. CDR1 and CDR2 (germline): MDHEN, SYDVKM. Unmatched junction bases numbered 13, after V lost 6 bases and J lost 5 bases. Here the CDR3 reads CASSDPQGGPYQPQHF. CDR3 DNA sequence: TGTGCCAGCAGCGACCCCCAGGGGGGGCCGTATCAGCCCCAGCATTTT.